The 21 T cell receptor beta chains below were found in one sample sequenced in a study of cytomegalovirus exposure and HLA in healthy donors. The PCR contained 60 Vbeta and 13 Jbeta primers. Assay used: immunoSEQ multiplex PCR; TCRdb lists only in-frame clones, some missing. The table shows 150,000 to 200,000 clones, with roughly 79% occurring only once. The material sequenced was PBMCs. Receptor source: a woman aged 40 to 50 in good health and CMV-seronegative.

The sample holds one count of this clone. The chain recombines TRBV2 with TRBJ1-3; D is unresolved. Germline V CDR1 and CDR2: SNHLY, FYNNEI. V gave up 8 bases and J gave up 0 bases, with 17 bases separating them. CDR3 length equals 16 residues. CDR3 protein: CASSPFERPSGNTIYF. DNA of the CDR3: TGTGCCAGCTCACCTTTTGAGAGGCCCTCTGGAAACACCATATATTTT.

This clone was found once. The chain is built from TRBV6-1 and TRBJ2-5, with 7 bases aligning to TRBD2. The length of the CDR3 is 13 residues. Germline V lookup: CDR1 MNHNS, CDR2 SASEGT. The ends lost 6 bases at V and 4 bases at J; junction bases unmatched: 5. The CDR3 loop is CASRGLAGETQYF. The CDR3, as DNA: TGTGCCAGCAGGGGGTTAGCGGGAGAGACCCAGTACTTC.

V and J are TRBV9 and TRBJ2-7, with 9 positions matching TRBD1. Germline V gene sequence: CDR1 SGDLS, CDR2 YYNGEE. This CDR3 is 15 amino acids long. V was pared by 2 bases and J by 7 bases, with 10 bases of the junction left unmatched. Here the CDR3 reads CASSVTGTGRGEQYF. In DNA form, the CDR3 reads TGTGCCAGCAGCGTGACCGGGACAGGGAGGGGTGAGCAGTACTTC.

DNA of the CDR3: TGTGCCAGCAGTTGGGGACAGGGGGCGGTTGGCTACACCTTC. The encoded protein is CASSWGQGAVGYTF. The chain has TRBV27 and TRBJ1-2; 12 bases agree with TRBD1. This CDR3 has 14 amino acids. Germline CDR1 MNHEY, CDR2 SMNVEV (reference sequence). The J segment lost 7 bases and the V segment lost 4 bases, leaving 4 bases of the junction unmatched.

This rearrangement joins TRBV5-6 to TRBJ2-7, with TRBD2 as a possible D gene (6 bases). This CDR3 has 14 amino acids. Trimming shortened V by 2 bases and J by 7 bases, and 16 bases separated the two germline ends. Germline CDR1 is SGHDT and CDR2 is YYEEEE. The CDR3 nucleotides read TGTGCCAGCAGCTTCGGGACTCGGTTTTGGGAGCAGTACTTC. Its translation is CASSFGTRFWEQYF.

The CDR3 loop is CASSYQGFGELFF. CDR3 nucleotides: TGTGCCAGCAGTTATCAGGGCTTCGGGGAGCTGTTTTTT. The V call is TRBV27, the J call TRBJ2-2; D is perhaps TRBD1 (5 bases). The CDR3 sequence is 13 residues long. Germline V gene data show CDR1 as MNHEY and CDR2 as SMNVEV (reference sequence). The germline V and J ends were trimmed by 4 bases and 7 bases, with 10 bases remaining between them.

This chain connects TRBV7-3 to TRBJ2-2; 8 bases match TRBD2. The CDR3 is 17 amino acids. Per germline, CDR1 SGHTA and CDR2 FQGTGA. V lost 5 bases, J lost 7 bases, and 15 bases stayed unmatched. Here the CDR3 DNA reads TGTGCCAGCAGCGGATTAAGCGGGGGAACCCTCGGCGGGGAGCTGTTTTTT. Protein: CASSGLSGGTLGGELFF.

The CDR3 region is CASSEEGLNYGYTF. The CDR3 nucleotides are TGTGCCAGCAGTGAAGAGGGGCTCAACTATGGCTACACCTTC. The gene calls are TRBV2 and TRBJ1-2; D might be TRBD1 (5 bases). Germline V lookup: CDR1 SNHLY, CDR2 FYNNEI. V gave up 1 base and J gave up 2 bases, with 8 bases separating them. The CDR3 has 14 residues.

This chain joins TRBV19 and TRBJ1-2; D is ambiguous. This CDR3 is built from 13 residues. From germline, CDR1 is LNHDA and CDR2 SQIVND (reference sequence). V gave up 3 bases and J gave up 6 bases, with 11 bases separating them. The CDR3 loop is CASSILTENGYTF. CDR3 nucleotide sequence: TGTGCCAGTAGTATTTTAACAGAAAATGGCTACACCTTC.

The CDR3 loop reads CASSLRDRGTYEQYF. In DNA form, the CDR3 reads TGTGCCAGCAGCCTACGGGACAGGGGGACCTACGAGCAGTACTTC. This chain joins TRBV13 and TRBJ2-7; TRBD1 aligns across 11 bases. V shed 5 bases and J 2 bases; nucleotides not matched to a gene: 5. The germline CDR1 and CDR2 sequences are PRHDT and FYEKMQ (reference sequence). This CDR3 is built from 15 residues.

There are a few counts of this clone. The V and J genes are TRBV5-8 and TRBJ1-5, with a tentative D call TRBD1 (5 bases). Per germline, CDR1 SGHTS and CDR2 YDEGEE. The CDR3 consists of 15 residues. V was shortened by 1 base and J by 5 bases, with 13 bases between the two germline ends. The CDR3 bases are TGTGCCAGCAGCTTGTTCGAAGGGGAGGATCAGCCCCAGCATTTT. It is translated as CASSLFEGEDQPQHF.

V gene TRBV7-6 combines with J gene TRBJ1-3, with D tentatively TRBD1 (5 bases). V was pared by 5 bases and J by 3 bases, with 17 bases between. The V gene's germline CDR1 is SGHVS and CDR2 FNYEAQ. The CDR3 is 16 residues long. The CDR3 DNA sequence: TGTGCCAGCAGCCCCAGGGCCGCGGTCGGTGGAAACACCATATATTTT. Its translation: CASSPRAAVGGNTIYF. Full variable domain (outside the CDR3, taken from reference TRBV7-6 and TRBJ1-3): GAGVSQSPRYKVTKRGQDVALRCDPISGHVSLYWYRQALGQGPEFLTYFNYEAQQDKSGLPNDRFSAERPEGSISTLTIQRTEQRDSAMYRCASSPRAAVGGNTIYFGEGSWLTVV.

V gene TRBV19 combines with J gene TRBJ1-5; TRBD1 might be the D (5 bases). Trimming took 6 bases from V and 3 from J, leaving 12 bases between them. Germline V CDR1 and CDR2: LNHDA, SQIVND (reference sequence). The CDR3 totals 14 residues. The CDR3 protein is CASSDTGSNQPQHF. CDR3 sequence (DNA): TGTGCCAGTAGCGACACAGGTTCCAATCAGCCCCAGCATTTT. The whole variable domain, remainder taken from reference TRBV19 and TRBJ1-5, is DGGITQSPKYLFRKEGQNVTLSCEQNLNHDAMYWYRQDPGQGLRLIYYSQIVNDFQKGDIAEGYSVSREKKESFPLTVTSAQKNPTAFYLCASSDTGSNQPQHFGDGTRLSIL.

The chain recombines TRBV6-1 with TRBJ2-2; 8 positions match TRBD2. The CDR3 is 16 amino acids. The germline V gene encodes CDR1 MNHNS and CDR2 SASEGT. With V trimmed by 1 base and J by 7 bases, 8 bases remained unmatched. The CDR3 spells CASSEGGLVGGGELFF. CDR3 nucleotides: TGTGCCAGCAGTGAAGGGGGACTAGTCGGCGGCGGGGAGCTGTTTTTT.

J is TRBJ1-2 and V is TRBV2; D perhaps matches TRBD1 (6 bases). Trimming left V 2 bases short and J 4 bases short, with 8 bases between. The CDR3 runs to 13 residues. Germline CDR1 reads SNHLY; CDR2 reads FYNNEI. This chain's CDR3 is CASSESGVYGYTF. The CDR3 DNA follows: TGTGCCAGCAGTGAATCAGGGGTCTATGGCTACACCTTC. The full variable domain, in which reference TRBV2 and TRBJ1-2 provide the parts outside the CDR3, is EPEVTQTPSHQVTQMGQEVILRCVPISNHLYFYWYRQILGQKVEFLVSFYNNEISEKSEIFDDQFSVERPDGSNFTLKIRSTKLEDSAMYFCASSESGVYGYTFGSGTRLTVV.

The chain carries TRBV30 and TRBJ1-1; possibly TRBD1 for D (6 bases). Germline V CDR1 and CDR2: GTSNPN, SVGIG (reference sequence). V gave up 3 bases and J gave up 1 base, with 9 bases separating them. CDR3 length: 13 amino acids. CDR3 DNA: TGTGCCTGGAGGGAGACAGGGAACACTGAAGCTTTCTTT. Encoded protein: CAWRETGNTEAFF.

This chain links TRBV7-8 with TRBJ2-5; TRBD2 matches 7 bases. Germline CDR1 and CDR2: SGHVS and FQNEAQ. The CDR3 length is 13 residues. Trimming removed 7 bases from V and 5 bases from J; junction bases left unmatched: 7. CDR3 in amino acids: CASIPGGWETQYF. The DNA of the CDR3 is TGTGCCAGCATCCCGGGGGGTTGGGAGACCCAGTACTTC.

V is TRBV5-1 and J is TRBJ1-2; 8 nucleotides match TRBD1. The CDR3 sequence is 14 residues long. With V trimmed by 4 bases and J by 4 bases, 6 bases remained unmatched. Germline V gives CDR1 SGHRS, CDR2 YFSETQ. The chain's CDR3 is CASSEGGQGYGYTF. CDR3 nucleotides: TGCGCCAGCAGCGAAGGCGGACAGGGCTATGGCTACACCTTC. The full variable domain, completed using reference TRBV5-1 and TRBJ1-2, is KAGVTQTPRYLIKTRGQQVTLSCSPISGHRSVSWYQQTPGQGLQFLFEYFSETQRNKGNFPGRFSGRQFSNSRSEMNVSTLELGDSALYLCASSEGGQGYGYTFGSGTRLTVV.

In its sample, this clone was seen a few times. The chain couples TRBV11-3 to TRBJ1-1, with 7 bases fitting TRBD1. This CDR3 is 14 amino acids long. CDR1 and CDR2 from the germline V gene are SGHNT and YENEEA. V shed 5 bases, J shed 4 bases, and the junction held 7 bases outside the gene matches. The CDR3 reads CASSLLQGGTEAFF. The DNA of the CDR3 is TGTGCCAGCAGCCTACTTCAGGGGGGCACTGAAGCTTTCTTT.

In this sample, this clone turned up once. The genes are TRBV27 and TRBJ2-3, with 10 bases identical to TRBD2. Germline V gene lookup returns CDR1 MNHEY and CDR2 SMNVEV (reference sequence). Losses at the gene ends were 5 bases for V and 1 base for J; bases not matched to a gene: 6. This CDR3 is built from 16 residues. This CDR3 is CASSTLAGAGTDTQYF. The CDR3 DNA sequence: TGTGCCAGCAGTACCCTAGCGGGAGCGGGCACAGATACGCAGTATTTT.

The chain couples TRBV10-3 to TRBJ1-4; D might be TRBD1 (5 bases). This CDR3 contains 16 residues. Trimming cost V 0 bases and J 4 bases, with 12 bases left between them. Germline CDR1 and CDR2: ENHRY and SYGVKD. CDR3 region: CAISESVDTGNEKLFF. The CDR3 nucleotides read TGTGCCATCAGTGAGTCTGTGGACACCGGTAATGAAAAACTGTTTTTT.